One T cell receptor beta chain is described in this entry. Its cognate antigen is unknown. This specimen belongs to a study of OX40 agonist ivuxolimab in advanced cancers. Across the study: Patients received ivuxolimab, an intravenous treatment, every 2 weeks at 0.01 to 10 mg/kg. Aged about 20 to 80 with a mean of around 60 years, they were approximately 79% male. Three dose-escalation patients had partial responses: one with hepatocellular carcinoma and two with cutaneous melanoma. Whole-study results and caveats: Doses of 0.1 to 3.0 mg/kg were accompanied by clonal expansion of CD4+ and CD8+ blood T cells by week 6.

Measured with immunoSEQ multiplex PCR; TCRdb has only the in-frame clones, and not every one. This sample carries tens of thousands of clones, around 86% of them seen once, and the ten largest clones take under 0.75%. Trimming stripped 1 base from V and 7 bases from J, with 19 bases between. CDR1 and CDR2 (germline): SGHAT, FQNNGV. The CDR3 is made up of 16 amino acids. The gene calls are TRBV11-2 and TRBJ1-2; weak D call: TRBD1 (6 bases). The specimen was CD4+ or CD8+ T cells sorted from blood, collected in a trial of the OX40 agonist ivuxolimab. The source of this sequence is an adult with an advanced solid tumor such as melanoma, head and neck, liver or kidney cancer. Written as DNA, the CDR3 is TGTGCCAGCAGCTTAGGTCTGTTACAGGGTCAAAGTGGCTACACCTTC. Translated: CASSLGLLQGQSGYTF.